Sequencing of this T cell receptor beta chain was carried out in a study of blood T cells in healthy people across ages. Alongside a J-beta primer mix, a sample-barcoded 5' primer served in a second PCR lasting roughly 7 to 12 cycles. TCRdb re-called the 5' RACE reads through MiXCR, storing one row per CDR3 protein. This repertoire shows 750,000 to 950,000 distinct CDR3 sequences, less than 70% found once; its top ten account for under 50%. The TCR sequence derives from a man at least 80 years old in good health. Material for sequencing was blood.

This CDR3 is CSVCLAGSYNEQFF. The CDR3 region has the DNA TGCAGCGTTTGTCTAGCGGGCTCCTACAATGAGCAGTTCTTC. The chain uses TRBV29-1 and TRBJ2-1; TRBD2 aligns across 8 bases. Germline CDR1 reads SQVTM; CDR2 reads ANQGSEA. The CDR3 has 14 residues. V gave up 5 bases and J gave up 0 bases; unmatched junction bases: 3.